This TCR beta chain was sequenced during a study of blood T cell repertoires in COVID-19. Study details: PBMCs, B-cell-depleted T cells, or T cells provided the cDNA or gDNA that made up the material.

TCRdb keeps only in-frame clones here, not all; method: immunoSEQ multiplex PCR. Of hundreds of thousands of clones in the sample, roughly 80% were seen once. Clinical histories supplied by participants themselves formed the basis of cohort assignment. Germline CDR1 is MNHNY and CDR2 is SVGAGI (reference sequence). The CDR3 is 17 amino acids. The junction had 13 bases not matched to a gene; V was cut back by 5 bases and J by 3 bases. Sequencing used PBMCs or T cells enriched from blood (not recorded which). This rearrangement joins TRBV6-6 to TRBJ2-3; the match to TRBD2 covers 8 bases. The receptor was derived from a middle-aged woman who had been exposed to COVID-19. CDR3 sequence: CASSHGLGGGLTDTQYF. The CDR3, as DNA: TGTGCCAGCAGTCACGGCCTCGGGGGGGGCCTTACAGATACGCAGTATTTT.